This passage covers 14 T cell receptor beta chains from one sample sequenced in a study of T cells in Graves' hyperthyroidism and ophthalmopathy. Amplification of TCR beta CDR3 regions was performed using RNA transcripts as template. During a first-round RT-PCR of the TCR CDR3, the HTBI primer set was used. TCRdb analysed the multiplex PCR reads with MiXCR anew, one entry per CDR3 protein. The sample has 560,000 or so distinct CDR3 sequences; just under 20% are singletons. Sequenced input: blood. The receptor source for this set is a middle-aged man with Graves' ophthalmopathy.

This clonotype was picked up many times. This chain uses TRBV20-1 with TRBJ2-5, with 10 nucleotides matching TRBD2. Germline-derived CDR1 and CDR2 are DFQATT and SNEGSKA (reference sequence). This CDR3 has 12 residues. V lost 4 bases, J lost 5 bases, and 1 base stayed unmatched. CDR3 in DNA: TGCAGTGCTAAGACTAGCGGGGAGACCCAGTACTTC. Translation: CSAKTSGETQYF.

The CDR3, as DNA: TGTGCCACCAGCCTCAGTCGGGCTAACTATGGCTACACCTTC. It translates to CATSLSRANYGYTF. The genes are TRBV15 and TRBJ1-2; the D is unclear. V was trimmed by 5 bases and J by 0 bases, leaving 10 bases between them. This CDR3 has 14 amino acids. Germline CDR1 reads LNHNV; CDR2 reads YYDKDF (reference sequence).

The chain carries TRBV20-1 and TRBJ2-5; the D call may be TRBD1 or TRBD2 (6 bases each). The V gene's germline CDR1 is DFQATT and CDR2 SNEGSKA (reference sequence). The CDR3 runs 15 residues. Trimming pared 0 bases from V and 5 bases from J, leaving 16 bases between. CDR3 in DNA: TGCAGTGCTAGAGATCGACTAGGGGGTCCTGAGACCCAGTACTTC. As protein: CSARDRLGGPETQYF.

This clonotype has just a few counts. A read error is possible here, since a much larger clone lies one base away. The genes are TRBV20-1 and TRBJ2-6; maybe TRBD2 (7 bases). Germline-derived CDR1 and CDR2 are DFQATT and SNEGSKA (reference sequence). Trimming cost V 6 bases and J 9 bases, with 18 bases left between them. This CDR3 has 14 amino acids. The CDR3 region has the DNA TGCAGTGCCAGTGGGACAAGGGAGGGCAACGTCCTGACTTTC. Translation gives CSASGTREGNVLTF.

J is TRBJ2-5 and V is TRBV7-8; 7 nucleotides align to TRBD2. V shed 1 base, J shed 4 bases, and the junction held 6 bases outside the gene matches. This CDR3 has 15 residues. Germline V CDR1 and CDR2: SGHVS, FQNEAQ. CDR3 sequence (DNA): TGTGCCAGCAGCTTAGGTCGCGGGAGTGGAGAGACCCAGTACTTC. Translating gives CASSLGRGSGETQYF.

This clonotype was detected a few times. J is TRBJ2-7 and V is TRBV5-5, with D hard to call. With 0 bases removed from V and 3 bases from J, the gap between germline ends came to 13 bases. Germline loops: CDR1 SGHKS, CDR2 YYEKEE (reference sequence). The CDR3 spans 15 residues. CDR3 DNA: TGTGCCAGCAGCTTGGTCGGAGATAGTCTCTACGAGCAGTACTTC. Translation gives CASSLVGDSLYEQYF.

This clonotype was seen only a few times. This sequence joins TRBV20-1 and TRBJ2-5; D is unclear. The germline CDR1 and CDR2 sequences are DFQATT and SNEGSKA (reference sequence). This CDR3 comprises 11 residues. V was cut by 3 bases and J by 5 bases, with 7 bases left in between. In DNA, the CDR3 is TGCAGTGCTAGGGGGTTGGAGACCCAGTACTTC. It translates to CSARGLETQYF.

CDR3 DNA: TGTGCCATTGGTGGGGGATCGGGACGGGAGCAGTACTTC. This codes for CAIGGGSGREQYF. The chain combines TRBV10-3 with TRBJ2-7; D tentatively fits TRBD1 or TRBD2 (5 bases each). Trimming stripped 9 bases from V and 7 bases from J, with 19 bases between. CDR3 length: 13 amino acids. CDR1 ENHRY and CDR2 SYGVKD come from the germline V gene.

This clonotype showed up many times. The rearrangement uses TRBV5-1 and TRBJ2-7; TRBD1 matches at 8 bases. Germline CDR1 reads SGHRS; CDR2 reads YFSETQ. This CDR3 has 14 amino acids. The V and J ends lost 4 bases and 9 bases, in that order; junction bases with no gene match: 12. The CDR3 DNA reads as TGCGCCAGCAGCCCGGTGGGCACAGGGGGTATGCAGTACTTC. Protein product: CASSPVGTGGMQYF.

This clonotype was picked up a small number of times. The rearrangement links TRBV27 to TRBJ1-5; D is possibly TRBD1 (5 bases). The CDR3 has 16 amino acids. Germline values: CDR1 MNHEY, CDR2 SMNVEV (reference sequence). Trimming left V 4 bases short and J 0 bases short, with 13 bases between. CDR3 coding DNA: TGTGCCAGCAGTTCCGCAGGGAGTTATAGCAATCAGCCCCAGCATTTT. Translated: CASSSAGSYSNQPQHF.

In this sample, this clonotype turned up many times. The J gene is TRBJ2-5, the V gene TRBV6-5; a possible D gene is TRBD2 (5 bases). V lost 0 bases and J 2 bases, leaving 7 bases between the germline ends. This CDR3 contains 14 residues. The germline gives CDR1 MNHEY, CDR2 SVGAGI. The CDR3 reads CASSYSEGQETQYF. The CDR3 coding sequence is TGTGCCAGCAGTTACTCTGAGGGTCAAGAGACCCAGTACTTC.

CDR3 DNA sequence: TGTGCCAGCAGCCAAGTAGCAGCTTACGAGCAGTACTTC. Protein product: CASSQVAAYEQYF. The genes are TRBV3-1 and TRBJ2-7; D unclear. The CDR3 has 13 residues. The germline V gene encodes CDR1 LGHDT and CDR2 YNNKEL (reference sequence). V lost 1 base and J lost 4, with 8 bases in between.

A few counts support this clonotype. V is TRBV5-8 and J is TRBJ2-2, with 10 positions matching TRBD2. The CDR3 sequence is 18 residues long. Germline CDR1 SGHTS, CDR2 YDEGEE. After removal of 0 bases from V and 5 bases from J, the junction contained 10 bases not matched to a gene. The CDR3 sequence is CASSLGASGRAITGELFF. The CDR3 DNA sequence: TGTGCCAGCAGCTTGGGGGCTAGCGGGAGAGCGATAACCGGGGAGCTGTTTTTT.

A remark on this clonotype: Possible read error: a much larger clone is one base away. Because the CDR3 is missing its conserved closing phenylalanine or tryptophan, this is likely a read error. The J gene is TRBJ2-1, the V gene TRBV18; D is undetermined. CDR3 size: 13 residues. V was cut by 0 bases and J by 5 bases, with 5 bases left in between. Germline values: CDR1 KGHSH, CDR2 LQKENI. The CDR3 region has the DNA TGTGCCAGCTCACCACCGGCAGACAATGAGCAGTTCCTC. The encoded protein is CASSPPADNEQFL.